The next 2 T cell receptor beta chains were all read from a single sample in a study of blood T cell repertoires in COVID-19 (dated by TCRdb to 2018 to 2020). The method behind the library was the immunoSEQ multiplex PCR assay. TCRdb carries this immuneACCESS record with in-frame sequences only. Its versions omit some clonotypes, under half of them owing to an unresolved V gene in the studies checked, with the rest unexplained. In this sample the table shows roughly 150,000 clones, around 87% of which occur a single time. Roughly 14% of the sample is in the top ten clones. The source material was peripheral blood. These receptors all come from a middle-aged woman with acute or convalescent COVID-19.

This chain links TRBV9 with TRBJ1-6, with 9 positions matching TRBD1. The CDR3 length is 14 residues. V was clipped by 3 bases and J by 10 bases; unmatched bases: 5. From germline, CDR1 is SGDLS and CDR2 YYNGEE. This chain's CDR3 is CASSARQGDSPLHF. CDR3 nucleotide sequence: TGTGCCAGCAGCGCTCGACAGGGGGACTCACCCCTCCACTTT.

The V and J genes are TRBV6-5 and TRBJ1-5; D possibly corresponds to TRBD1 (6 bases). The CDR3 loop spans 15 amino acids. Trimming stripped 4 bases from V and 5 bases from J, with 15 bases between. Germline V gives CDR1 MNHEY, CDR2 SVGAGI. The CDR3 DNA follows: TGTGCCAGCAGTTCAAGCCGACAGGTCCATCAGCCCCAGCATTTT. Translating it yields CASSSSRQVHQPQHF.